The source of this TCR beta chain is a study of a mutant IDH1 vaccine in newly diagnosed glioma. As for the study in general: The sex distribution of treated patients was 62.5% male and approximately 40% female, with a mean age of around 40 years. Study results and caveats: Vaccination elicited immune responses in approximately 93% of patients.

Profiled with immunoSEQ multiplex PCR; TCRdb holds only in-frame clones, not every one. This sample has about 100,000 clones, with roughly 78% found just once. Time point specified: baseline, week 1 (first vaccination visit). Treatment denoted: pre-vaccination baseline after standard-of-care therapy. The study enrolled donors with new WHO grade 3 or 4 IDH1-mutant, ATRX-lost astrocytomas. A word on this clone: Its specificity is unknown.

Germline V gene lookup returns CDR1 MNHNS and CDR2 SASEGT. This CDR3 contains 16 residues. The ends were cut back, 2 bases at V and 5 bases at J, with 18 bases in the middle. Here the sequenced sample was PBMCs, taken from a glioma patient treated with radiotherapy, temozolomide or both. The clonotype originates from a middle-aged man with glioma. The chain employs TRBV6-1 and TRBJ2-5, with D perhaps assigned TRBD1 or TRBD2 (6 bases each). The CDR3 spells CASSEPGRGRRETQYF. The CDR3 DNA follows: TGTGCCAGCAGTGAACCGGGTAGGGGGAGGAGGGAGACCCAGTACTTC.